This T cell receptor beta chain emerged from a study of shared clonotypes between healthy human individuals. Study-level background: Researchers assigned three CD4 naive, three CD4 memory, two CD8 naive and one CD8 memory plate to each donor.

Study-wide results and caveats: The study found approximately 5% of naive CD4 clonotypes shared across a few donors.

With regard to this clone: Its matching antigen is unknown.

In germline, CDR1 is MNHNS, CDR2 SASEGT. CDR3 length: 15 amino acids. J lost 3 bases, V lost 6 bases, and 7 bases had no gene match. Source study methods: Without quality scores, immunoSEQ junctional reads could not be filtered like full-length reads. Only in-frame clones appear in the TCRdb table, and some are missing; sequencing was by immunoSEQ multiplex PCR. The DNA was the basis for D and trimming; V, J and clone size are from that table. The sample shows a few million clones, approximately 93% of them seen only once. The source material was naive CD4+ T cells from PBMCs. Subset reported: CD45RA+ positively selected. The V gene is TRBV6-1, the J gene TRBJ1-4, with 7 bases aligning to TRBD1. The source of this sequence is a man aged 18-30 years in good health. Some clones in this sample may be carry-over from other donors' samples. CDR3 coding DNA: TGTGCCAGCAGACTAACAGGGGCCCCTAATGAAAAACTGTTTTTT. It yields the protein CASRLTGAPNEKLFF.